This T cell receptor beta chain was profiled in a study of patients and donors after allogeneic stem cell transplantation. TCRdb fed the RT-PCR reads into MiXCR, producing one record per CDR3 protein. The data hold about a million distinct CDR3 sequences, with about a sixth observed a single time. The CDR3 is 16 residues long. Unmatched junction bases numbered 5, after V lost 0 bases and J lost 3 bases. Germline loops: CDR1 MGHRA, CDR2 YSYEKL. The sequence came from a human donor who was either an allogeneic HSCT recipient or a stem cell or donor lymphocyte infusion donor (not recorded which). It is not recorded whose cells these are; they may come from a transplant donor. The chain joins TRBV4-1 to TRBJ2-7, with 10 bases aligning to TRBD2. Sequencing was carried out using blood, either unsorted or a sorted T cell fraction (not recorded which). CDR3 in amino acids: CASSQDPAGGSYEQYF. CDR3 nucleotides: TGCGCCAGCAGCCAAGACCCAGCGGGAGGGAGCTACGAGCAGTACTTC.